These 13 T cell receptor beta chains share one sample of origin, sequenced in a study of T cell repertoires in aging, cancer and after chemotherapy (dated by TCRdb to the late 2010s). TCR beta rearrangements were amplified from genomic DNA isolated from peripheral blood, not from sorted cells or RNA. TCRdb shows the sequencer as Illumina MiSeq. Rearranged TRB sequences spanning V, D and J segments were amplified in a multiplex touch-down PCR with a mixed TRB-A/B primer pool. The public reads were reanalyzed by TCRdb: fastp trimming at Q25, MiXCR alignment, in-frame beta chains only. Entries that share a CDR3 protein sequence are merged under the most common genes and DNA. For this sample there are 2,800 or so distinct CDR3 sequences; approximately 25% appear just once. Of the sample, 9.5% to 10% falls within the top ten clones. Sequences were obtained from blood. These receptors were taken from a human donor in good health.

This chain links TRBV5-5 with TRBJ2-3, with 9 bases aligning to TRBD1. The junction had 16 bases not matched to a gene; V was cut back by 5 bases and J by 0 bases. The CDR3 extends over 19 amino acids. Germline lookup yields CDR1 SGHKS and CDR2 YYEKEE (reference sequence). CDR3 sequence reads: CASRLITGGLISSTDTQYF. In nucleotides, the CDR3 is TGTGCCAGCAGATTGATAACAGGGGGCTTGATATCTAGCACAGATACGCAGTATTTT.

For this clonotype: This could be a read error, since a much larger clone is one nucleotide away. V gene TRBV6-5 combines with J gene TRBJ1-2, with a weak D call TRBD1 (6 bases). Germline V gene data show CDR1 as MNHEY and CDR2 as SVGAGI. V was pared by 5 bases and J by 11 bases, with 9 bases between. The CDR3 consists of 10 residues. CDR3 bases: TGTGCCAGCAGTAACAGGGTTTACACCTTC. Amino acids: CASSNRVYTF.

By sample share, this clonotype is medium-sized. The rearrangement uses TRBV19 and TRBJ1-4, with D unresolved. Germline V gives CDR1 LNHDA, CDR2 SQIVND (reference sequence). V was clipped by 7 bases and J by 5 bases, with 11 bases between them. CDR3 length equals 13 residues. This CDR3 reads CASIRTGNEKLFF. The CDR3 DNA is TGTGCCAGTATCAGGACGGGAAATGAAAAACTGTTTTTT.

The V call is TRBV6-1, the J call TRBJ2-7, with a weak D call TRBD1 (6 bases). This CDR3 region has 14 residues. Germline CDR1 reads MNHNS; CDR2 reads SASEGT. The germline V and J ends were trimmed by 2 bases and 1 base, with 9 bases remaining between them. Here the CDR3 reads CASSEPDRSYEQYF. As DNA, the CDR3 is TGTGCCAGCAGTGAACCCGACAGGTCCTACGAGCAGTACTTC.

The CDR3 coding sequence is TGCAGTGCTAGGGGCAGGGGAAGGGATCAGCCCCAGCATTTT. Its protein is CSARGRGRDQPQHF. The chain carries TRBV20-1 and TRBJ1-5, with a tentative D call TRBD1 (6 bases). This CDR3 region has 14 residues. Trimming took off 3 bases at V and 5 bases at J, with 14 bases between the two ends. CDR1 and CDR2 (germline): DFQATT, SNEGSKA (reference sequence).

This clonotype appeared a few times. V and J are TRBV18 and TRBJ2-3; 7 bases agree with TRBD2. The trim removed 6 bases at V and 2 bases at J, leaving 5 bases unmatched. The CDR3 consists of 14 residues. Germline CDR1 and CDR2: KGHSH and LQKENI. This CDR3 is CASSLGGYTDTQYF. DNA for the CDR3: TGTGCCAGCTCCCTCGGGGGGTACACAGATACGCAGTATTTT.

By share of the sample, this clonotype is large (0.1 to 1%). The rearrangement joins TRBV29-1 to TRBJ2-1, with D tentatively TRBD1 (6 bases). Deletions cut 4 bases from V and 3 bases from J, with 10 bases between. The CDR3 has 13 amino acids. Germline V gene sequence: CDR1 SQVTM, CDR2 ANQGSEA. CDR3: CSVVQGNYNEQFF. In nucleotides, the CDR3 is TGCAGCGTTGTCCAGGGGAACTACAATGAGCAGTTCTTC.

With regard to this clonotype: An end of the junction differs from the germline gene, which may be a read error. The CDR3 spells CASSSGFRTTTPYEQNF. CDR3 in DNA: TGTGCCAGCAGCTCGGGATTCCGGACAACCACCCCCTACGAGCAGAACTTC. The chain links TRBV5-5 to TRBJ2-7; the D gene could be TRBD1 or TRBD2 (5 bases each). The CDR3 sequence is 17 residues long. The germline gives CDR1 SGHKS, CDR2 YYEKEE (reference sequence). Together with reference TRBV5-5 and TRBJ2-7, the CDR3 gives the full variable domain: DAGVTQSPTHLIKTRGQQVTLRCSPISGHKSVSWYQQVLGQGPQFIFQYYEKEERGRGNFPDRFSARQFPNYSSELNVNALLLGDSALYLCASSSGFRTTTPYEQNFGPGTRLTVT.

This clonotype is deemed large. The rearrangement uses TRBV11-3 and TRBJ2-3, with no clear D. The CDR3 extends over 16 amino acids. Between the trimmed V and J ends, which lost 3 bases and 0 bases, there was a span of 13 bases. CDR1 SGHNT and CDR2 YENEEA come from the germline V gene. CDR3 amino acids: CASSFGFWGSTDTQYF. DNA of the CDR3: TGTGCCAGCAGCTTTGGCTTTTGGGGTAGCACAGATACGCAGTATTTT.

This clonotype was counted only a few times. This chain connects TRBV7-9 to TRBJ2-3; maybe TRBD2 (5 bases). This CDR3 spans 14 amino acids. CDR1 is SEHNR and CDR2 is FQNEAQ in the germline V gene (reference sequence). V was pared by 2 bases and J by 2 bases, with 8 bases between. CDR3 residues: CASSLFSDTDTQYF. Here the CDR3 DNA reads TGTGCCAGCAGCTTATTTAGCGACACAGATACGCAGTATTTT.

Judged by abundance, this clonotype is medium-sized. This chain's CDR3 is CASSPRIGTNYEQYF. The CDR3 DNA reads as TGTGCCAGCTCACCACGGATTGGCACAAACTACGAGCAGTACTTC. The chain couples TRBV18 to TRBJ2-7; D not resolved. CDR1 and CDR2 from the germline V gene are KGHSH and LQKENI. The CDR3 has 15 residues. V lost 1 base and J 3 bases, leaving 13 bases between the germline ends.

Within the sample, this clonotype is medium-sized (0.01 to 0.1%). The chain links TRBV6-5 to TRBJ1-1, with 9 bases that match TRBD1. V dropped 2 bases and J dropped 5; count of bases not matched to a gene: 0. In germline, CDR1 is MNHEY, CDR2 SVGAGI. This CDR3 comprises 13 residues. CDR3 protein: CASSYGTGTEAFF. The CDR3 coding sequence is TGTGCCAGCAGTTACGGGACAGGGACTGAAGCTTTCTTT.

The V call is TRBV20-1, the J call TRBJ2-1, with D unclear. Trimming pared 3 bases from V and 3 bases from J, leaving 9 bases between. Germline CDR1 DFQATT, CDR2 SNEGSKA (reference sequence). This CDR3 spans 13 amino acids. The CDR3 bases are TGCAGTGCTAGGATGGGATACTACAATGAGCAGTTCTTC. The encoded protein is CSARMGYYNEQFF.